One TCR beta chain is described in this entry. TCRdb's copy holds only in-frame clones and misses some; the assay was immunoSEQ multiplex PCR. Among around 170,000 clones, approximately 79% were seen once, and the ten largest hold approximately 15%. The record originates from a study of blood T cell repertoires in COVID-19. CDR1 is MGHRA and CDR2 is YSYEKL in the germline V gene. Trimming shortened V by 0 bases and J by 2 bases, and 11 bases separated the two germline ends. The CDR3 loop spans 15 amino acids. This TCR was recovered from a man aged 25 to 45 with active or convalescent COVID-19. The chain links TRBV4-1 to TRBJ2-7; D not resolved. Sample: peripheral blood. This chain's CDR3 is CASSQDNDLAYEQYF. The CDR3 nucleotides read TGCGCCAGCAGCCAAGATAACGACTTAGCCTACGAGCAGTACTTC.